The 27 T cell receptor beta chains below all came from one sample that was sequenced in a study of cytomegalovirus exposure and HLA in healthy donors. Researchers ran the PCR with 60 Vbeta and 13 Jbeta primers. Sequencing used immunoSEQ multiplex PCR; TCRdb keeps in-frame clones, though not all of them. This sample carries 150,000 to 200,000 clones, 76% of them seen once, and the ten largest clones take around 1.6%. Sequenced sample: PBMCs. The receptors were sampled from a man younger than 30 in good health and CMV-seronegative.

The J gene is TRBJ2-2, the V gene TRBV28, with D possibly matching TRBD1 (5 bases). Germline V gene sequence: CDR1 MDHEN, CDR2 SYDVKM. V shed 7 bases and J shed 0 bases, with 9 bases lying between them. This CDR3 is 14 amino acids long. In DNA, the CDR3 is TGTGCCAGCAACGGACACTCGAACACCGGGGAGCTGTTTTTT. Residues: CASNGHSNTGELFF.

The chain links TRBV30 to TRBJ2-2, with D tentatively TRBD1 (6 bases). CDR3 size: 14 residues. Germline values: CDR1 GTSNPN, CDR2 SVGIG (reference sequence). The V end lost 4 bases, the J end lost 4 bases, and 13 bases lay between the germline ends. CDR3 sequence: CAWNSGQTTGELFF. CDR3 DNA sequence: TGTGCCTGGAACTCTGGACAGACCACCGGGGAGCTGTTTTTT.

CDR3 region: CSANDGGTNYGYTF. CDR3 bases: TGCAGCGCAAACGACGGAGGTACTAACTATGGCTACACCTTC. The gene calls are TRBV29-1 and TRBJ1-2; D is unclear. The CDR3 length is 14 residues. CDR1 is SQVTM, CDR2 ANQGSEA, per germline. Trimming removed 7 bases at V and 0 bases at J, with 15 bases between.

V gene TRBV6-1 combines with J gene TRBJ2-7; D uncertain. The germline V and J ends were trimmed by 10 bases and 2 bases, with 9 bases remaining between them. The CDR3 is 11 residues long. Germline assignment: CDR1 MNHNS and CDR2 SASEGT. DNA of the CDR3: TGTGCCATTAACGGTGCCTACGAGCAGTACTTC. This gives the protein CAINGAYEQYF.

The rearrangement joins TRBV27 to TRBJ1-1, with D perhaps TRBD1 (5 bases). CDR3 length: 14 amino acids. Germline-derived CDR1 and CDR2 are MNHEY and SMNVEV (reference sequence). V lost 5 bases to trimming and J lost 4 bases, with 14 bases between them. CDR3 sequence: CASSATVRGTEAFF. The CDR3 nucleotides are TGTGCCAGCAGTGCGACAGTCAGAGGCACTGAAGCTTTCTTT.

V gene TRBV4-2 combines with J gene TRBJ2-2, with 13 bases aligning to TRBD2. Germline-derived CDR1 and CDR2 are LGHNA and YNFKEQ. This CDR3 has 18 amino acids. Losses at the gene ends were 2 bases for V and 3 bases for J; bases not matched to a gene: 6. This CDR3 is CASSQLGLAGVHTGELFF. The CDR3 DNA is TGTGCCAGCAGCCAACTAGGACTAGCGGGAGTTCACACCGGGGAGCTGTTTTTT.

The V gene is TRBV7-9, the J gene TRBJ2-1; TRBD2 matches 7 bases. V gave up 4 bases and J gave up 12 bases; unmatched junction bases: 9. The CDR3 sequence is 13 residues long. Germline lookup yields CDR1 SEHNR and CDR2 FQNEAQ (reference sequence). Written as DNA, the CDR3 is TGTGCCAGCAGCTGGGGCGGCGGGGGTGGGCAGTTCTTC. It encodes CASSWGGGGGQFF.

This clone has just one count. The V gene is TRBV5-1, the J gene TRBJ2-5, with 7 positions matching TRBD1. Germline trimming cut 3 bases from V and 5 bases from J; bases unmatched to any gene: 25. The CDR3 covers 20 residues. Germline V gives CDR1 SGHRS, CDR2 YFSETQ. The CDR3: CASSSGRGTVIISSEETQYF. CDR3 nucleotide sequence: TGCGCCAGCAGCTCCGGTAGAGGGACAGTTATTATTAGCTCGGAGGAGACCCAGTACTTC.

The genes are TRBV5-4 and TRBJ1-2; D not resolved. V lost 0 bases and J lost 4, with 7 bases in between. This CDR3 spans 13 amino acids. The germline V gene has CDR1 SGHNT and CDR2 YYREEE (reference sequence). DNA for the CDR3: TGTGCCAGCAGCTTGGGAGAACTCTATGGCTACACCTTC. It encodes CASSLGELYGYTF.

The rearrangement links TRBV6-4 to TRBJ1-1; no clear D. CDR1 is MRHNA and CDR2 is SNTAGT in the germline V gene. The CDR3 extends over 13 amino acids. Deletions cut 6 bases from V and 7 bases from J, with 15 bases between. CDR3 loop: CASREVYTGEAFF. The CDR3 nucleotides are TGTGCCAGCAGAGAGGTTTACACGGGTGAAGCTTTCTTT.

This chain links TRBV10-2 with TRBJ2-3; the match to TRBD2 covers 7 bases. Germline lookup yields CDR1 WSHSY and CDR2 SAAADI. V was clipped by 4 bases and J by 3 bases; unmatched bases: 10. This CDR3 is built from 16 residues. CDR3 protein: CASSGGAGAETDTQYF. The CDR3 DNA reads as TGCGCCAGCAGTGGGGGTGCGGGAGCGGAAACAGATACGCAGTATTTT.

Only one count was recorded for this clone. The chain uses TRBV5-1 and TRBJ2-7; weak D call: TRBD2 (6 bases). Trimming shortened V by 4 bases and J by 3 bases, and 14 bases separated the two germline ends. Germline lookup yields CDR1 SGHRS and CDR2 YFSETQ. CDR3 size: 14 residues. The CDR3 region has the DNA TGCGCCAGCAGCCCGTCGGGACTTCTCTACGAGCAGTACTTC. Its translation is CASSPSGLLYEQYF. The entire variable domain, with the rest obtained from reference TRBV5-1 and TRBJ2-7, is as follows: KAGVTQTPRYLIKTRGQQVTLSCSPISGHRSVSWYQQTPGQGLQFLFEYFSETQRNKGNFPGRFSGRQFSNSRSEMNVSTLELGDSALYLCASSPSGLLYEQYFGPGTRLTVT.

The V call is TRBV18, the J call TRBJ2-7; TRBD2 matches at 7 bases. The CDR3 has 13 residues. Losses at the gene ends were 1 base for V and 3 bases for J; bases not matched to a gene: 0. Germline loops: CDR1 KGHSH, CDR2 LQKENI. The CDR3 protein is CASSPRGGYEQYF. The DNA of the CDR3 is TGTGCCAGCTCACCACGGGGGGGCTACGAGCAGTACTTC.

The rearrangement uses TRBV5-1 and TRBJ2-2, with TRBD2 matching 9 bases. The V gene end was trimmed by 3 bases and the J gene end by 9 bases; junction bases not matched to a gene: 6. In germline, CDR1 is SGHRS, CDR2 YFSETQ. The CDR3 has 14 residues. The CDR3 nucleotides read TGCGCCAGCAGCTCGGCTAGCGGGACCCGGGAGCTGTTTTTT. Its translation: CASSSASGTRELFF.

The chain recombines TRBV19 with TRBJ1-2, with TRBD1 as a possible D gene (5 bases). The V gene lost 5 bases and the J gene lost 2 bases, with 12 bases spanning the gap. There are 14 residues in the CDR3. Per the germline V gene, CDR1 is LNHDA and CDR2 is SQIVND (reference sequence). The CDR3 DNA is TGTGCCAGTAGTGCAGGGATCAACAACTATGGCTACACCTTC. This codes for CASSAGINNYGYTF.

V and J are TRBV10-2 and TRBJ2-5; D is unresolved. With 2 bases removed from V and 5 bases from J, the gap between germline ends came to 9 bases. The CDR3 runs 13 residues. CDR1 and CDR2 from the germline V gene are WSHSY and SAAADI. The CDR3 reads CASSEPPGETQYF. In DNA form, the CDR3 reads TGCGCCAGCAGTGAGCCCCCCGGGGAGACCCAGTACTTC.

The CDR3 DNA follows: TGTGCCAGCGAGTATGGACAGGGGGCGCGCACTGAAGCTTTCTTT. Its protein product is CASEYGQGARTEAFF. The chain is built from TRBV2 and TRBJ1-1; TRBD1 aligns across 11 bases. With V trimmed by 8 bases and J by 4 bases, 9 bases remained unmatched. The CDR3 extends over 15 amino acids. Looked up from germline, CDR1 is SNHLY and CDR2 is FYNNEI.

The chain combines TRBV5-4 with TRBJ1-1; 8 nucleotides agree with TRBD1. The J segment lost 4 bases and the V segment lost 6 bases, leaving 8 bases of the junction unmatched. Germline V gene data show CDR1 as SGHNT and CDR2 as YYREEE (reference sequence). CDR3 length: 14 amino acids. The CDR3 sequence is CASTRTGRATEAFF. The CDR3 DNA reads as TGTGCCAGCACCCGGACAGGGAGGGCCACTGAAGCTTTCTTT.

CDR3 sequence: CASSSLPGQGSYNEQFF. CDR3 bases: TGTGCCAGCAGCTCCTTACCGGGACAGGGGTCCTACAATGAGCAGTTCTTC. The V call is TRBV9, the J call TRBJ2-1, with 10 bases lining up with TRBD1. CDR3 length: 17 residues. The V gene's germline CDR1 is SGDLS and CDR2 YYNGEE. The V and J ends lost 4 bases and 1 base, in that order; junction bases with no gene match: 8.

This chain joins TRBV6-5 and TRBJ1-4; D is possibly TRBD1 (5 bases). Germline lookup yields CDR1 MNHEY and CDR2 SVGAGI. The germline V and J ends were trimmed by 4 bases and 0 bases, with 6 bases remaining between them. The CDR3 spans 14 residues. CDR3 region: CASSFRATNEKLFF. The CDR3 DNA sequence: TGTGCCAGCAGTTTCAGGGCAACTAATGAAAAACTGTTTTTT.

V usage is TRBV6-1 and J usage is TRBJ2-2, with unresolved D. The CDR3 has 15 residues. Germline V CDR1 and CDR2: MNHNS, SASEGT. Trimming shortened V by 3 bases and J by 1 base, and 9 bases separated the two germline ends. CDR3 bases: TGTGCCAGCAGTGACAGGCCCCAGAACACCGGGGAGCTGTTTTTT. Protein: CASSDRPQNTGELFF.

The rearrangement links TRBV5-1 to TRBJ1-1, with D perhaps TRBD1 (6 bases). The length of the CDR3 is 15 residues. The V gene lost 3 bases and the J gene lost 1 base, with 13 bases spanning the gap. The germline CDR1 and CDR2 sequences are SGHRS and YFSETQ. The CDR3 spells CASSWRGRTNTEAFF. CDR3 DNA: TGCGCCAGCAGCTGGCGGGGGCGTACGAACACTGAAGCTTTCTTT.

The CDR3 reads CASSLSEFNSNQPQHF. CDR3 DNA sequence: TGTGCCAGCAGCTTATCGGAGTTTAATAGCAATCAGCCCCAGCATTTT. The chain employs TRBV7-8 and TRBJ1-5; no clear D. This CDR3 is built from 16 residues. V was shortened by 2 bases and J by 0 bases, with 11 bases between the two germline ends. Germline values: CDR1 SGHVS, CDR2 FQNEAQ.

The V call is TRBV30, the J call TRBJ2-7, with a tentative D call TRBD1 (6 bases). Germline-derived CDR1 and CDR2 are GTSNPN and SVGIG (reference sequence). The V gene lost 4 bases and the J gene lost 0 bases, with 22 bases spanning the gap. This CDR3 region has 17 residues. The CDR3, as DNA: TGTGCCTGGACTTCCTTGACAGGAACTTACAGCTCCTACGAGCAGTACTTC. It yields the protein CAWTSLTGTYSSYEQYF.

This clone came up a few times. The chain carries TRBV6-1 and TRBJ1-2; 8 bases map to TRBD1. Losses at the gene ends were 7 bases for V and 5 bases for J; bases not matched to a gene: 12. This CDR3 is 15 amino acids long. The germline CDR1 and CDR2 sequences are MNHNS and SASEGT. CDR3 protein: CASIQAGGQVYGYTF. The CDR3 DNA reads as TGTGCCAGCATCCAAGCAGGGGGACAGGTTTATGGCTACACCTTC.

The genes are TRBV7-3 and TRBJ2-1; D is uncertain. V was trimmed by 1 base and J by 1 base, leaving 8 bases between them. The CDR3 runs to 15 residues. Germline CDR1 is SGHTA and CDR2 is FQGTGA. CDR3 in amino acids: CASSLNGGSYNEQFF. In DNA form, the CDR3 reads TGTGCCAGCAGCTTAAATGGCGGTTCCTACAATGAGCAGTTCTTC.

This sequence joins TRBV5-6 and TRBJ1-2; tentative D call: TRBD1 (6 bases). Trimming cost V 1 base and J 4 bases, with 8 bases left between them. The CDR3 totals 13 residues. Germline values: CDR1 SGHDT, CDR2 YYEEEE. The DNA of the CDR3 is TGTGCCAGCAGCTTGACAGGGTCCTATGGCTACACCTTC. Translating gives CASSLTGSYGYTF.